One sample yielded the 2 T cell receptor beta chains listed below, sequenced in a study of blood T cell repertoires in COVID-19. Some clones are missing from TCRdb's copy, which holds only in-frame ones; the method was immunoSEQ multiplex PCR. In the table there are about 20,000 clones, around 89% of which are singletons. Specimen: peripheral blood. The receptors were sampled from a woman aged 60 to 75 with active COVID-19.

J is TRBJ2-1 and V is TRBV5-1; D might be TRBD2 (5 bases). Germline CDR1 is SGHRS and CDR2 is YFSETQ. The CDR3 runs 16 residues. V lost 4 bases, J lost 3 bases, and 17 bases lay in between. This CDR3 reads CASSRQLTMLYNEQFF. Here the CDR3 DNA reads TGCGCCAGCAGCCGGCAGTTGACTATGCTCTACAATGAGCAGTTCTTC. Based on the CDR3 plus reference TRBV5-1 and TRBJ2-1, the full variable domain is KAGVTQTPRYLIKTRGQQVTLSCSPISGHRSVSWYQQTPGQGLQFLFEYFSETQRNKGNFPGRFSGRQFSNSRSEMNVSTLELGDSALYLCASSRQLTMLYNEQFFGPGTRLTVL.

The chain recombines TRBV13 with TRBJ1-1, with TRBD1 as a possible D gene (6 bases). CDR1 and CDR2 (germline): PRHDT, FYEKMQ (reference sequence). This CDR3 is 18 amino acids long. The ends were cut back, 5 bases at V and 1 base at J, with 23 bases in the middle. For the CDR3, the DNA is TGTGCCAGCAGCGCCGTTCTCGGCGGGGGCTGGGGGAACACTGAAGCTTTCTTT. It codes for CASSAVLGGGWGNTEAFF.